The 29 T cell receptor beta chains below come from one sample, sequenced in a study of shared clonotypes between healthy human individuals. The assay was immunoSEQ multiplex PCR, and TCRdb's table has in-frame clones only and misses some. The table shows roughly 1 million clones, with about 74% occurring only once. The sequencing input was memory CD4+ T cells sorted from blood. Subset indicated: CD45RA-negative fraction. The source is a man younger than 35 in good health.

This sequence joins TRBV7-9 and TRBJ1-2; weak D call: TRBD1 (5 bases). Germline V gene data show CDR1 as SEHNR and CDR2 as FQNEAQ (reference sequence). There are 13 residues in the CDR3. Trimming removed 5 bases from V and 3 bases from J, with 10 bases in between. The CDR3 nucleotides are TGTGCCAGCAGCCGGGACCAATACTATGGCTACACCTTC. It is translated as CASSRDQYYGYTF. The whole variable domain, remainder taken from reference TRBV7-9 and TRBJ1-2, is DTGVSQNPRHKITKRGQNVTFRCDPISEHNRLYWYRQTLGQGPEFLTYFQNEAQLEKSRLLSDRFSAERPKGSFSTLEIQRTEQGDSAMYLCASSRDQYYGYTFGSGTRLTVV.

The chain employs TRBV5-4 and TRBJ1-3; the match to TRBD1 covers 8 bases. Germline assignment: CDR1 SGHNT and CDR2 YYREEE (reference sequence). The CDR3 runs to 15 residues. With V trimmed by 2 bases and J by 4 bases, 5 bases remained unmatched. CDR3 sequence: CASSLGGQAGNTIYF. Here the CDR3 DNA reads TGTGCCAGCAGCTTAGGGGGACAGGCGGGAAACACCATATATTTT.

In regard to this clone: Relative to the germline gene, one junction end is altered; a read error may explain this. The J gene is TRBJ2-5, the V gene TRBV7-2; 10 bases line up with TRBD1. From germline, CDR1 is SGHTA and CDR2 FQGNSA. The CDR3 contains 13 residues. CDR3 in DNA: TGTGCCAGCAGCCCACAGACAGGGGGCGCAAGTCACTTC. Translated, it gives CASSPQTGGASHF.

This clone was picked up one time. The rearrangement links TRBV28 to TRBJ1-2; D possibly corresponds to TRBD1 (6 bases). Looked up from germline, CDR1 is MDHEN and CDR2 is SYDVKM. The CDR3 runs 17 residues. Trimming removed 4 bases at V and 4 bases at J, with 22 bases between. CDR3 sequence (DNA): TGTGCCAGCAGTTCCATGATGGACAGACTCAATCCCTATGGCTACACCTTC. It is translated as CASSSMMDRLNPYGYTF.

This sequence joins TRBV7-2 and TRBJ2-7; 11 bases map to TRBD2. The CDR3 is made up of 14 amino acids. With V trimmed by 4 bases and J by 6 bases, 5 bases remained unmatched. Germline V gene data show CDR1 as SGHTA and CDR2 as FQGNSA. In DNA, the CDR3 is TGTGCCAGCAGCTCAATAGCGGGAGGGGGCGAGCAGTACTTC. This codes for CASSSIAGGGEQYF.

The V call is TRBV15, the J call TRBJ2-2, with 10 bases that match TRBD2. Trimming cost V 2 bases and J 5 bases; bases outside gene matches: 5. The CDR3 loop spans 16 amino acids. Germline assignment: CDR1 LNHNV and CDR2 YYDKDF (reference sequence). CDR3 in DNA: TGTGCCACCAGCAGACTAGCGGGAGTTTCGACCGGGGAGCTGTTTTTT. Amino acids: CATSRLAGVSTGELFF.

The J gene is TRBJ2-7, the V gene TRBV5-4; D possibly matches TRBD1 or TRBD2 (7 bases each). The CDR3 runs to 16 residues. Trimming pared 4 bases from V and 1 base from J, leaving 18 bases between. Germline loops: CDR1 SGHNT, CDR2 YYREEE (reference sequence). DNA of the CDR3: TGTGCCAGCAGCCCTAAGGGAGGGGGCGCTTCCTACGAGCAGTACTTC. It translates to CASSPKGGGASYEQYF.

This clone was detected many times. The CDR3 is CASKEGGLGFEAFF. Written as DNA, the CDR3 is TGTGCCAGTAAGGAGGGAGGTTTGGGTTTTGAAGCTTTCTTT. The genes are TRBV19 and TRBJ1-1; D gene unclear. The CDR3 length is 14 residues. The germline V gene has CDR1 LNHDA and CDR2 SQIVND (reference sequence). V was clipped by 7 bases and J by 7 bases, with 19 bases between them.

This clone was detected a few times. The gene calls are TRBV2 and TRBJ1-6; D gene ambiguous. With 6 bases removed from V and 11 bases from J, the gap between germline ends came to 17 bases. The CDR3 length is 14 residues. Germline V gene lookup returns CDR1 SNHLY and CDR2 FYNNEI. CDR3 bases: TGTGCCAGCAGCGAGGTGACTACTAGGGCACCCCTCCACTTT. Translating gives CASSEVTTRAPLHF.

The chain carries TRBV5-4 and TRBJ1-3; D gene ambiguous. This CDR3 has 14 amino acids. Trimming pared 4 bases from V and 0 bases from J, leaving 8 bases between. Germline-derived CDR1 and CDR2 are SGHNT and YYREEE (reference sequence). The CDR3 bases are TGTGCCAGCAGCCCCCCTAACTCTGGAAACACCATATATTTT. This translates into CASSPPNSGNTIYF. The full variable domain, with the rest looked up from reference TRBV5-4 and TRBJ1-3, is ETGVTQSPTHLIKTRGQQVTLRCSSQSGHNTVSWYQQALGQGPQFIFQYYREEENGRGNFPPRFSGLQFPNYSSELNVNALELDDSALYLCASSPPNSGNTIYFGEGSWLTVV.

Here the CDR3 DNA reads TGTGCCAGCAAGCGACAGGGAGGAGACAATCAGCCCCAGCATTTT. Encoded protein: CASKRQGGDNQPQHF. The chain employs TRBV27 and TRBJ1-5; 7 positions agree with TRBD1. The CDR3 totals 15 residues. Looked up from germline, CDR1 is MNHEY and CDR2 is SMNVEV (reference sequence). The V and J ends lost 7 bases and 3 bases, in that order; junction bases with no gene match: 9.

The J gene is TRBJ2-5, the V gene TRBV7-2, with 13 nucleotides matching TRBD2. Germline V gene sequence: CDR1 SGHTA, CDR2 FQGNSA. V lost 6 bases and J lost 5; bases outside the gene matches: 6. The CDR3 has 15 amino acids. CDR3 loop: CASSRLAGGGETQYF. CDR3 nucleotide sequence: TGTGCCAGCAGTAGACTAGCGGGGGGAGGGGAGACCCAGTACTTC.

This chain uses TRBV30 with TRBJ1-5, with D possibly being TRBD1 (5 bases). Trimming left V 5 bases short and J 4 bases short, with 12 bases between. The CDR3 covers 13 residues. Germline values: CDR1 GTSNPN, CDR2 SVGIG (reference sequence). The CDR3 loop reads CAWGAGLNQPQHF. The CDR3 region has the DNA TGTGCCTGGGGGGCTGGTTTGAATCAGCCCCAGCATTTT.

The chain couples TRBV6-1 to TRBJ1-1, with a tentative D call TRBD1 (5 bases). CDR1 and CDR2 (germline): MNHNS, SASEGT. The CDR3 covers 11 residues. V lost 7 bases and J 3 bases, leaving 6 bases between the germline ends. CDR3 sequence: CASMGDTEAFF. CDR3 coding DNA: TGTGCCAGCATGGGGGACACTGAAGCTTTCTTT.

This clone occurred once. The rearrangement joins TRBV18 to TRBJ2-3, with 8 bases lining up with TRBD2. This CDR3 spans 15 amino acids. J lost 4 bases, V lost 1 base, and 4 bases had no gene match. Germline V gene lookup returns CDR1 KGHSH and CDR2 LQKENI. CDR3 in DNA: TGTGCCAGCTCACCACGAGCGGGAGAGGCAGATACGCAGTATTTT. Protein product: CASSPRAGEADTQYF.

The chain couples TRBV19 to TRBJ1-2, with D perhaps matching TRBD1 (5 bases). The CDR3 is made up of 16 amino acids. V dropped 5 bases and J dropped 8 bases, with 24 bases sitting between them. Germline-derived CDR1 and CDR2 are LNHDA and SQIVND (reference sequence). The CDR3 DNA reads as TGTGCCAGTAGTGATACCGGGACTTTAATCTTGAGAGGCTACACCTTC. It codes for CASSDTGTLILRGYTF.

The rearrangement joins TRBV5-6 to TRBJ1-5, with 8 bases lining up with TRBD1. V dropped 4 bases and J dropped 6; count of bases not matched to a gene: 18. From germline, CDR1 is SGHDT and CDR2 YYEEEE. The CDR3 is 18 amino acids. The CDR3 sequence is CASSLGQGQAIAAQPQHF. The CDR3 DNA follows: TGTGCCAGCAGCCTTGGACAGGGACAGGCTATAGCCGCTCAGCCCCAGCATTTT. Looking up the rest from reference TRBV5-6 and TRBJ1-5 gives the full variable domain: DAGVTQSPTHLIKTRGQQVTLRCSPKSGHDTVSWYQQALGQGPQFIFQYYEEEERQRGNFPDRFSGHQFPNYSSELNVNALLLGDSALYLCASSLGQGQAIAAQPQHFGDGTRLSIL.

The table lists this clone with a count of one. The chain is built from TRBV10-2 and TRBJ2-7, with TRBD2 identical over 9 bases. Germline CDR1 and CDR2: WSHSY and SAAADI. J lost 4 bases, V lost 7 bases, and 11 bases had no gene match. The CDR3 is 15 residues long. CDR3 nucleotides: TGCGCCAGCAACTCCCTTAGCGGGAGTTGGTACGAGCAGTACTTC. Encoded protein: CASNSLSGSWYEQYF.

The DNA of the CDR3 is TGTGCCAGCTCACCGGGTGTGGGGACCCACAATTCACCCCTCCACTTT. Protein: CASSPGVGTHNSPLHF. The V call is TRBV18, the J call TRBJ1-6, with a possible D match to TRBD1 (5 bases). The CDR3 loop spans 16 amino acids. Trimming shortened V by 3 bases and J by 7 bases, and 16 bases separated the two germline ends. In germline, CDR1 is KGHSH, CDR2 LQKENI. The full variable domain, in which reference TRBV18 and TRBJ1-6 provide the parts outside the CDR3, is NAGVMQNPRHLVRRRGQEARLRCSPMKGHSHVYWYRQLPEEGLKFMVYLQKENIIDESGMPKERFSAEFPKEGPSILRIQQVVRGDSAAYFCASSPGVGTHNSPLHFGNGTRLTVT.

The J gene is TRBJ1-1, the V gene TRBV11-2; D call uncertain. This CDR3 has 14 residues. Per germline, CDR1 SGHAT and CDR2 FQNNGV. Trimming removed 6 bases from V and 3 bases from J, with 14 bases in between. Written as DNA, the CDR3 is TGTGCCAGCAGTCGATCGGGCTTACACACTGAAGCTTTCTTT. It specifies CASSRSGLHTEAFF.

The chain links TRBV6-1 to TRBJ2-1; D ambiguous. V was shortened by 4 bases and J by 3 bases, with 13 bases between the two germline ends. This CDR3 is 15 amino acids long. Per germline, CDR1 MNHNS and CDR2 SASEGT. CDR3 DNA sequence: TGTGCCAGCAGTGGAGGTAATCTATACTACAATGAGCAGTTCTTC. As protein: CASSGGNLYYNEQFF.

The chain employs TRBV6-5 and TRBJ2-1; either TRBD1 or TRBD2 may supply D (5 bases each). The CDR3 length is 13 residues. Germline CDR1 and CDR2: MNHEY and SVGAGI. V was pared by 10 bases and J by 9 bases, with 19 bases between. The CDR3: CATRDRLQSEQFF. The CDR3 DNA reads TGTGCCACCCGGGACCGCCTACAGAGTGAGCAGTTCTTC.

The V and J genes are TRBV10-3 and TRBJ2-1; 8 bases fit TRBD1. The V and J ends lost 6 bases and 13 bases, in that order; junction bases with no gene match: 5. The CDR3 has 11 residues. The germline V gene has CDR1 ENHRY and CDR2 SYGVKD. DNA for the CDR3: TGTGCCATCAGCCAGGACAGGGAACAGTTCTTC. Encoded protein: CAISQDREQFF.

This chain joins TRBV11-2 and TRBJ2-5; TRBD2 aligns across 7 bases. The CDR3 runs 13 residues. J lost 3 bases, V lost 8 bases, and 6 bases had no gene match. Germline CDR1 SGHAT, CDR2 FQNNGV. The DNA of the CDR3 is TGTGCCAGCTACGGGGGGACCAAAGAGACCCAGTACTTC. This translates into CASYGGTKETQYF. The whole variable domain, remainder taken from reference TRBV11-2 and TRBJ2-5, is EAGVAQSPRYKIIEKRQSVAFWCNPISGHATLYWYQQILGQGPKLLIQFQNNGVVDDSQLPKDRFSAERLKGVDSTLKIQPAKLEDSAVYLCASYGGTKETQYFGPGTRLLVL.

The CDR3 protein is CASSQQGPTTNQPQHF. The CDR3 bases are TGTGCCAGCTCCCAACAAGGCCCCACAACCAATCAGCCCCAGCATTTT. The rearrangement joins TRBV18 to TRBJ1-5; D remains unclear. The CDR3 extends over 16 amino acids. The germline V gene has CDR1 KGHSH and CDR2 LQKENI. Trimming removed 6 bases from V and 3 bases from J, with 18 bases in between.

This sequence joins TRBV30 and TRBJ1-2, with a possible D match to TRBD1 (6 bases). The CDR3 extends over 13 amino acids. CDR1 is GTSNPN and CDR2 is SVGIG in the germline V gene (reference sequence). The ends were cut back, 0 bases at V and 13 bases at J, with 18 bases in the middle. CDR3 coding DNA: TGTGCCTGGAGTGTACCGGGCAGGGGATTTAGCACCTTC. As protein: CAWSVPGRGFSTF.

V and J are TRBV7-9 and TRBJ1-2, with a tentative D call TRBD1 (6 bases). CDR3 length equals 13 residues. Per germline, CDR1 SEHNR and CDR2 FQNEAQ (reference sequence). With 1 base removed from V and 6 bases from J, the gap between germline ends came to 9 bases. The CDR3 region has the DNA TGTGCCAGCAGCTTAGGGACAGTTAATGGCTACACCTTC. It is translated as CASSLGTVNGYTF.

Worth noting for this clone: A much larger clone sits a single nucleotide away, making a read error possible. The chain has TRBV5-6 and TRBJ2-7; D may be TRBD1 (5 bases). Germline V lookup: CDR1 SGHDT, CDR2 YYEEEE. V was cut by 5 bases and J by 0 bases, with 9 bases left in between. The CDR3 is 13 amino acids. CDR3 bases: TGTGCCAGCAGTTTGACAGCCTCCTACGAGCAGTACTTC. The encoded protein is CASSLTASYEQYF.

This rearrangement joins TRBV28 to TRBJ1-3; 8 bases map to TRBD1. This CDR3 has 17 residues. Trimming removed 4 bases from V and 2 bases from J; junction bases left unmatched: 10. Germline assignment: CDR1 MDHEN and CDR2 SYDVKM. For the CDR3, the DNA is TGTGCCAGCAGTTCCGGGACAGGCCTTCATCCTGGAAACACCATATATTTT. Protein product: CASSSGTGLHPGNTIYF.